This T cell receptor (beta chain) was captured in a study of radiotherapy plus CTLA-4 blockade in lung cancer. Germline V gives CDR1 LNHDA, CDR2 SQIVND (reference sequence). The V gene lost 5 bases and the J gene lost 10 bases, with 18 bases spanning the gap. The CDR3 runs to 13 residues. Sequencing used immunoSEQ multiplex PCR; TCRdb keeps in-frame clones, though not all of them. The table lists tens of thousands of clones, around 87% of them singletons. The input for sequencing was peripheral blood, taken from a patient treated with radiotherapy plus ipilimumab. This TCR came from a human donor with non-small cell lung cancer that progressed on radiotherapy plus ipilimumab. This chain joins TRBV19 and TRBJ2-7; D assignment may be TRBD1 or TRBD2 (5 bases each). This CDR3 reads CASSLFSGTNQYF. The CDR3 nucleotides read TGTGCCAGTAGTTTATTTTCGGGGACGAACCAGTACTTC. The full variable domain, completed using reference TRBV19 and TRBJ2-7, is DGGITQSPKYLFRKEGQNVTLSCEQNLNHDAMYWYRQDPGQGLRLIYYSQIVNDFQKGDIAEGYSVSREKKESFPLTVTSAQKNPTAFYLCASSLFSGTNQYFGPGTRLTVT.